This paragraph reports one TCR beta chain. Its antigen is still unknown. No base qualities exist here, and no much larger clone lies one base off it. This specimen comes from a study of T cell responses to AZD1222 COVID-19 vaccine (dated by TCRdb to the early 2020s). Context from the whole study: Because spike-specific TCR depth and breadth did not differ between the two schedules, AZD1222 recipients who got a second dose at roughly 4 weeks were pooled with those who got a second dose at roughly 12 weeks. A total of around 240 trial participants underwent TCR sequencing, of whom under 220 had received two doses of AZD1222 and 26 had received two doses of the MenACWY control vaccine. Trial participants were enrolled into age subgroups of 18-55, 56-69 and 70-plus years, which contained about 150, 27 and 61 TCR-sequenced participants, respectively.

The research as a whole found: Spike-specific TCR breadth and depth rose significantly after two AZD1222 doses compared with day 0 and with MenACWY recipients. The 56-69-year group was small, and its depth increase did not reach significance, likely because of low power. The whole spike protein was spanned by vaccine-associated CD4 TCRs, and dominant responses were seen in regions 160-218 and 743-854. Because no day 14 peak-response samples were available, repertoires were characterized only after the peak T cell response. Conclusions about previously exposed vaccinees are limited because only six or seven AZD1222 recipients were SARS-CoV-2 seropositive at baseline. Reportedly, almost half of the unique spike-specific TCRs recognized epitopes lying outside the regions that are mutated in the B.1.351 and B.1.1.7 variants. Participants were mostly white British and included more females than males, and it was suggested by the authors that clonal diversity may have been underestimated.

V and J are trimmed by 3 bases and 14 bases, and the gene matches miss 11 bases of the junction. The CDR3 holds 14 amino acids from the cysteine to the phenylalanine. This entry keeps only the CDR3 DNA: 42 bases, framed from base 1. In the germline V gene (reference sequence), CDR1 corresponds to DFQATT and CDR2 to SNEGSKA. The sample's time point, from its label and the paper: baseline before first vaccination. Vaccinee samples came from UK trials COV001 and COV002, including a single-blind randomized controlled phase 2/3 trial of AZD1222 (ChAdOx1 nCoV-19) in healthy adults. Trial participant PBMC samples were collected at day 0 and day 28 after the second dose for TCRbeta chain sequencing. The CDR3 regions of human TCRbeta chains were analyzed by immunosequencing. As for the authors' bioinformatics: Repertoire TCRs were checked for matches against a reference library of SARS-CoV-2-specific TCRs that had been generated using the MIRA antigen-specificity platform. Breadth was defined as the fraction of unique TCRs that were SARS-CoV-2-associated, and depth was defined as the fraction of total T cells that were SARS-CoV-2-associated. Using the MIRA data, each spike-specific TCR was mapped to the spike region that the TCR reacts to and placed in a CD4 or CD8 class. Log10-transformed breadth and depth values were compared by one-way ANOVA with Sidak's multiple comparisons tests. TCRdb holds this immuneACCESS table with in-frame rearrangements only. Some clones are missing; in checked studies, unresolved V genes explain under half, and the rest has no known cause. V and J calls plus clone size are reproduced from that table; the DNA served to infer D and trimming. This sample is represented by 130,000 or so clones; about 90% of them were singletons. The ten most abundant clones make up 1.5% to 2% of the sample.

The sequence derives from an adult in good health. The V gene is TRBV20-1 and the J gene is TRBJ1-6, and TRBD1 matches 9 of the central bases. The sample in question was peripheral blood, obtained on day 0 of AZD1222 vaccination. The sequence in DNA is TGCAGTGCTAGTAATCGACAGGGGGTTTCGGCCCTCCACTTT. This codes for CSASNRQGVSALHF.